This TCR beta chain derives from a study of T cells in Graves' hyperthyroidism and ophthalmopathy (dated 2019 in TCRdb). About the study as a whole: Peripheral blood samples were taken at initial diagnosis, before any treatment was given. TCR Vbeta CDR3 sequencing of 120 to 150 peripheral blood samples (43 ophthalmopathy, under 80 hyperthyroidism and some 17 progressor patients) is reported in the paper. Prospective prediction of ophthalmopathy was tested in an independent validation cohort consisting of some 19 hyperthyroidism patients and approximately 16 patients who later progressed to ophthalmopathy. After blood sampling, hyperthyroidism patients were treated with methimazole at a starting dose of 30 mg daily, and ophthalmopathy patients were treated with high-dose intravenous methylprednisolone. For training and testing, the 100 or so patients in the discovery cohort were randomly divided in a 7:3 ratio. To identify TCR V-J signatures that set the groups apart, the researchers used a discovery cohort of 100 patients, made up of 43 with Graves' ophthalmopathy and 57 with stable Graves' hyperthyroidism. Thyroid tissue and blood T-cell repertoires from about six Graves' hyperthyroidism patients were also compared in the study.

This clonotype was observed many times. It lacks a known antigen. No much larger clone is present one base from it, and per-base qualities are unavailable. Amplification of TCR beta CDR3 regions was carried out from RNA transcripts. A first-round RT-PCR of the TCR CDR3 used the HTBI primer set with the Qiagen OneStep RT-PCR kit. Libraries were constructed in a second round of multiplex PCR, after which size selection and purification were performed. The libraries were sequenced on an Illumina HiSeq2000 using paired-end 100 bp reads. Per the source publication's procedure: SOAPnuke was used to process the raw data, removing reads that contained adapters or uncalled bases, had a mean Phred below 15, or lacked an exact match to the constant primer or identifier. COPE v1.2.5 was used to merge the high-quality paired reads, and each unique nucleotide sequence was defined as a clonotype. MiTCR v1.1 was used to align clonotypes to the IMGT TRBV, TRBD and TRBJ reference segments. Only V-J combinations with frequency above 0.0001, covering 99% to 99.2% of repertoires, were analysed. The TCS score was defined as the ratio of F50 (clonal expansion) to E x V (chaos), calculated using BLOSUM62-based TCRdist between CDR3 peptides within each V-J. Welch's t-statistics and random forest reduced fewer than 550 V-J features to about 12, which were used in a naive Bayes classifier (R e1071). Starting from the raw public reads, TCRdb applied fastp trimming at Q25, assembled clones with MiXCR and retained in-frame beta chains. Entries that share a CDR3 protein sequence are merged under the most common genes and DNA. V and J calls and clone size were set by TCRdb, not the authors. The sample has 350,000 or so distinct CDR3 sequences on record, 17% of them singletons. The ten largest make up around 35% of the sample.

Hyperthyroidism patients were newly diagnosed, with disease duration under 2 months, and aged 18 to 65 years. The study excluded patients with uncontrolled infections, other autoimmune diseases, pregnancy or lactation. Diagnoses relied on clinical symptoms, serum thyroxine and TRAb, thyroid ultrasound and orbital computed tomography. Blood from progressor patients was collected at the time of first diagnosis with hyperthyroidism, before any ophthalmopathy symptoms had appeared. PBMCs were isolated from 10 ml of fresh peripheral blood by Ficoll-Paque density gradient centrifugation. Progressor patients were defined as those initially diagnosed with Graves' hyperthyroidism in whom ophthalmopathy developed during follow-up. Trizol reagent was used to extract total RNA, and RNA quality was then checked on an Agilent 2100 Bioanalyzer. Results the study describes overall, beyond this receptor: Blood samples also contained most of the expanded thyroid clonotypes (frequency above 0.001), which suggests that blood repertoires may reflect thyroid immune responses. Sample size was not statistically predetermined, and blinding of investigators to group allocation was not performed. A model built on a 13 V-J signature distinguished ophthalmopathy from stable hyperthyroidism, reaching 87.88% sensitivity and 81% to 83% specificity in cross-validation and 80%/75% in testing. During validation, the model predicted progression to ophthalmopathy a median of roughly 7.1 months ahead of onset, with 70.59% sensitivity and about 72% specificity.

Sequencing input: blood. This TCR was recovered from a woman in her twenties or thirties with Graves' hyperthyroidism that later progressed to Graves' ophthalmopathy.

The nucleotide sequence reads as follows: TGTGCCAGCAGCAGCGCCGGGACCCACCAAGAGACCCAGTACTTC. The resulting protein is CASSSAGTHQETQYF. The chain is encoded by TRBV7-9 joined to TRBJ2-5; the D segment may tentatively be TRBD1 or TRBD2, each giving 5 matched bases. As encoded in the germline V gene (reference sequence), CDR1 is SEHNR while CDR2 is FQNEAQ. The CDR3 starts with the cysteine, ends with the phenylalanine, and has 15 residues. CDR3 DNA only is kept here, 45 bases in frame from base 1. V loses 5 bases of germline sequence and J loses 0 bases, and the interval between the two ends is 13 bases.